The TCR beta chain described here comes from a study of blood T cells in healthy people across ages. Study information: Using template switching, researchers captured about one barcoded beta molecule for each two T cells. Study results and limitations: The percentage of naive T cells correlated strongly with TCR beta diversity. Roughly linear declines in TCR beta diversity per million T cells occurred with age.

Germline-derived CDR1 and CDR2 are MNHNY and SVGAGI (reference sequence). The length of the CDR3 is 14 residues. The ends were cut back, 7 bases at V and 3 bases at J, with 13 bases in the middle. Remarks on this clonotype: Antigen specificity is unknown.

A second PCR of roughly 7 to 11 cycles used a sample-barcoded 5' primer and a J-beta primer mix. The yield of each sample was at least 2.5 million CDR3-containing paired-end reads. TCRdb fed the 5' RACE reads into MiXCR, producing one record per CDR3 protein. The sample carries about 1.8 million distinct CDR3 sequences, 49% recorded once. The source is a woman in her thirties or forties in good health. The sequenced sample was blood. The chain has TRBV6-6 and TRBJ1-3, with D perhaps TRBD1 (6 bases). CDR3 sequence: CASILGGLGNTIYF. DNA for the CDR3: TGTGCCAGCATCCTGGGGGGGCTTGGAAACACCATATATTTT.